One sample yielded the 21 T cell receptor beta chains listed below, sequenced in a study of CD8+ T cells in alopecia areata (dated by TCRdb to the late 2010s). Library preparation used the immunoSEQ multiplex PCR assay. RNA was extracted from all samples and reverse transcribed into cDNA as template for TCR sequencing. Held by TCRdb, this immuneACCESS table contains in-frame sequences only and omits some clones. Under half of the omission traces to an unresolved V gene where checked; the cause of the rest is unknown. The sample table holds 110,000 to 150,000 clones, of which roughly 52% were seen once. Approximately 15% of the sample rests with the top ten. The time point label, as the study defines it: around 28 days on oral tofacitinib. The sample's treatment or condition label, in plain terms: oral pan-JAK inhibitor, 5-10 mg twice daily. This sample comprised CD8+ T cells sorted from blood, obtained at week 4, from a patient treated with tofacitinib. These receptors originate from a human donor with alopecia areata.

The chain links TRBV7-2 to TRBJ2-3, with D hard to call. The CDR3 loop spans 13 amino acids. CDR1 is SGHTA, CDR2 FQGNSA, per germline. The V and J ends lost 3 bases and 2 bases respectively, with 6 bases between them. The DNA of the CDR3 is TGTGCCAGCAGCTTCGGGCTCACAGATACGCAGTATTTT. Protein sequence: CASSFGLTDTQYF. Based on the CDR3 plus reference TRBV7-2 and TRBJ2-3, the full variable domain is GAGVSQSPSNKVTEKGKDVELRCDPISGHTALYWYRQSLGQGLEFLIYFQGNSAPDKSGLPSDRFSAERTGGSVSTLTIQRTQQEDSAVYLCASSFGLTDTQYFGPGTRLTVL.

This clone was recorded at least ten times. The V gene is TRBV7-6, the J gene TRBJ1-2; 8 nucleotides agree with TRBD1. CDR3 length equals 14 residues. Trimming took 1 base from V and 7 from J; bases not matched to a gene: 5. Germline V gene lookup returns CDR1 SGHVS and CDR2 FNYEAQ. DNA for the CDR3: TGTGCCAGCAGCTTAGTACAGGGGGTCGGTGGCTACACCTTC. It specifies CASSLVQGVGGYTF. Using reference TRBV7-6 and TRBJ1-2 for the parts outside the CDR3, the full variable domain is GAGVSQSPRYKVTKRGQDVALRCDPISGHVSLYWYRQALGQGPEFLTYFNYEAQQDKSGLPNDRFSAERPEGSISTLTIQRTEQRDSAMYRCASSLVQGVGGYTFGSGTRLTVV.

This clone has more than one count but fewer than ten. This chain connects TRBV6-5 to TRBJ2-6; no reliable D call. Germline V lookup: CDR1 MNHEY, CDR2 SVGAGI. Between the trimmed V and J ends, which lost 2 bases and 0 bases, there was a span of 5 bases. The CDR3 contains 15 residues. The CDR3 DNA reads as TGTGCCAGCAGTTACGAGTTCTCTGGGGCCAACGTCCTGACTTTC. This codes for CASSYEFSGANVLTF.

The chain carries TRBV30 and TRBJ2-5, with D tentatively TRBD1 (5 bases). Deletions cut 2 bases from V and 1 base from J, with 14 bases between. CDR1 is GTSNPN and CDR2 is SVGIG in the germline V gene (reference sequence). The CDR3 sequence is 15 residues long. CDR3 coding DNA: TGTGCCTGGAGTTCACCGTTCGACAGCCAAGAGACCCAGTACTTC. It translates to CAWSSPFDSQETQYF.

This rearrangement joins TRBV13 to TRBJ2-5; D remains ambiguous. The length of the CDR3 is 12 residues. V was pared by 3 bases and J by 5 bases, with 7 bases between. Germline V gene sequence: CDR1 PRHDT, CDR2 FYEKMQ (reference sequence). CDR3 bases: TGTGCCAGCAGCTTGGCCTTGGAGACCCAGTACTTC. Protein sequence: CASSLALETQYF.

J is TRBJ2-3 and V is TRBV9; D is unresolved. CDR3 length equals 15 residues. V was trimmed by 4 bases and J by 2 bases, leaving 14 bases between them. Per the germline V gene, CDR1 is SGDLS and CDR2 is YYNGEE. CDR3 protein: CASSTHFGITDTQYF. The DNA of the CDR3 is TGTGCCAGCAGCACCCATTTTGGAATCACAGATACGCAGTATTTT.

The V call is TRBV4-1, the J call TRBJ1-5; D is undetermined. The germline CDR1 and CDR2 sequences are MGHRA and YSYEKL. The CDR3 totals 16 residues. The ends were cut back, 1 base at V and 0 bases at J, with 10 bases in the middle. Here the CDR3 reads CASSQVASYSNQPQHF. DNA for the CDR3: TGCGCCAGCAGCCAAGTCGCCAGCTATAGCAATCAGCCCCAGCATTTT.

This chain connects TRBV14 to TRBJ2-2, with 12 positions matching TRBD2. Germline CDR1 reads SGHDN; CDR2 reads FVKESK. The CDR3 spans 15 residues. With 5 bases clipped from V and 6 bases from J, the junction kept 4 bases outside the gene matches. The CDR3 protein is CASSFLAGGPGELFF. The CDR3, as DNA: TGTGCCAGCAGCTTCCTAGCGGGGGGGCCCGGGGAGCTGTTTTTT.

The V call is TRBV6-5, the J call TRBJ1-1, with a weak D call TRBD1 (6 bases). The germline CDR1 and CDR2 sequences are MNHEY and SVGAGI. With 6 bases removed from V and 1 base from J, the gap between germline ends came to 12 bases. This CDR3 comprises 14 residues. The CDR3 loop is CASRQRGGNTEAFF. The DNA of the CDR3 is TGTGCCAGCAGACAAAGGGGGGGGAACACTGAAGCTTTCTTT.

This chain joins TRBV29-1 and TRBJ2-2; D ambiguous. Trimming took 1 base from V and 2 from J, leaving 11 bases between them. The CDR3 runs to 15 residues. The germline V gene has CDR1 SQVTM and CDR2 ANQGSEA. Here the CDR3 DNA reads TGCAGCGTTGAAGGGGCGTACCCTAACACCGGGGAGCTGTTTTTT. This gives the protein CSVEGAYPNTGELFF.

This chain joins TRBV4-3 and TRBJ1-1; no firm D call. Germline assignment: CDR1 LGHNA and CDR2 YSLEER. The CDR3 covers 13 residues. The V end lost 1 base, the J end lost 1 base, and 4 bases lay between the germline ends. CDR3 sequence (DNA): TGCGCCAGCAGCCAAGCCCAGAACACTGAAGCTTTCTTT. Residues: CASSQAQNTEAFF.

The chain joins TRBV27 to TRBJ2-3; D uncertain. Germline CDR1 MNHEY, CDR2 SMNVEV (reference sequence). CDR3 length: 13 amino acids. V was pared by 1 base and J by 5 bases, with 7 bases between. The CDR3 bases are TGTGCCAGCAGTTTATATGGAGTAGATACGCAGTATTTT. This codes for CASSLYGVDTQYF.

The chain links TRBV9 to TRBJ2-7; 11 bases agree with TRBD1. The CDR3 is 15 residues long. The germline V gene encodes CDR1 SGDLS and CDR2 YYNGEE. After removal of 7 bases from V and 4 bases from J, the junction contained 10 bases not matched to a gene. DNA for the CDR3: TGTGCCAGCGCGGCCGGGACAGGGGGGACGTACGAGCAGTACTTC. It encodes CASAAGTGGTYEQYF.

This sequence joins TRBV18 and TRBJ1-1; D may be TRBD1 (6 bases). The V and J ends lost 3 bases and 3 bases respectively, with 14 bases between them. Germline values: CDR1 KGHSH, CDR2 LQKENI. The CDR3 is 15 amino acids. CDR3 sequence (DNA): TGTGCCAGCTCACCGCCTACAGGGATGTACACTGAAGCTTTCTTT. Translated: CASSPPTGMYTEAFF.

This chain uses TRBV20-1 with TRBJ1-1; D is ambiguous. This CDR3 contains 11 residues. The V gene's germline CDR1 is DFQATT and CDR2 SNEGSKA (reference sequence). V lost 3 bases to trimming and J lost 3 bases, with 5 bases between them. The CDR3: CSARGDTEAFF. CDR3 nucleotides: TGCAGTGCTAGGGGAGACACTGAAGCTTTCTTT.

This clone appeared a few times. The rearrangement links TRBV5-4 to TRBJ2-4, with D perhaps assigned TRBD1 or TRBD2 (6 bases each). This CDR3 is 14 amino acids long. Trimming took off 0 bases at V and 8 bases at J, with 12 bases between the two ends. Germline lookup yields CDR1 SGHNT and CDR2 YYREEE (reference sequence). CDR3 residues: CASSLENREDIQYF. In DNA, the CDR3 is TGTGCCAGCAGCTTGGAGAACAGGGAGGACATTCAGTACTTC.

This chain uses TRBV4-1 with TRBJ1-5, with TRBD1 matching over 7 bases. CDR3 length equals 15 residues. The germline gives CDR1 MGHRA, CDR2 YSYEKL. With 0 bases clipped from V and 1 base from J, the junction kept 0 bases outside the gene matches. As DNA, the CDR3 is TGCGCCAGCAGCCAAGAGGGACAGAGCAATCAGCCCCAGCATTTT. It yields the protein CASSQEGQSNQPQHF.

V usage is TRBV25-1 and J usage is TRBJ2-3, with 10 bases fitting TRBD1. The CDR3 has 16 amino acids. Germline CDR1 and CDR2: MGHDK and SYGVNS. V shed 2 bases and J 2 bases; nucleotides not matched to a gene: 4. CDR3 DNA: TGTGCCAGCAGTGAACCGGGACAGGGGTCCACAGATACGCAGTATTTT. It codes for CASSEPGQGSTDTQYF.

This rearrangement joins TRBV27 to TRBJ1-1; D remains ambiguous. Germline loops: CDR1 MNHEY, CDR2 SMNVEV (reference sequence). This CDR3 spans 12 amino acids. Trimming stripped 8 bases from V and 8 bases from J, with 15 bases between. The CDR3 DNA is TGTGCCAGCGGCCACGACTTTATGGAAGCTTTCTTT. Protein product: CASGHDFMEAFF.

With regard to this clone: Other DNA sequences of this sample code for an identical CDR3. The gene calls are TRBV30 and TRBJ1-1; D is unclear. In germline, CDR1 is GTSNPN, CDR2 SVGIG (reference sequence). The CDR3 sequence is 11 residues long. The V end was cut by 4 bases, the J end by 0 bases, with 3 bases between. The CDR3 sequence: CAWTLNTEAFF. The DNA for the CDR3 is TGTGCCTGGACCCTGAACACTGAAGCTTTCTTT. The full variable domain, its missing parts supplied by reference TRBV30 and TRBJ1-1, is SQTIHQWPATLVQPVGSPLSLECTVEGTSNPNLYWYRQAAGRGLQLLFYSVGIGQISSEVPQNLSASRPQDRQFILSSKKLLLSDSGFYLCAWTLNTEAFFGQGTRLTVV.

The V gene is TRBV6-5, the J gene TRBJ2-2, with unresolved D. The germline gives CDR1 MNHEY, CDR2 SVGAGI. The V end was cut by 9 bases, the J end by 1 base, with 9 bases between. The CDR3 covers 13 residues. CDR3 sequence: CASFGQNTGELFF. In DNA form, the CDR3 reads TGTGCCAGTTTCGGGCAGAACACCGGGGAGCTGTTTTTT.